The 13 T cell receptor beta chains below were found in one sample sequenced in a study of patients and donors after allogeneic stem cell transplantation. TCRdb re-analysed the RT-PCR reads in MiXCR, keeping a single row per CDR3 protein. The sample holds fewer than 250,000 distinct CDR3 sequences, roughly 15% seen once. The sequenced sample consisted of blood, either unsorted or a sorted T cell fraction (not recorded which). The receptor source for this set is a human donor who was either an allogeneic HSCT recipient or a stem cell or donor lymphocyte infusion donor (not recorded which). It is not recorded whose cells these are; they may come from a transplant donor.

The J gene is TRBJ2-3, the V gene TRBV7-6, with TRBD2 identical over 11 bases. V gave up 5 bases and J gave up 3 bases; unmatched junction bases: 7. The CDR3 covers 16 residues. Germline CDR1 and CDR2: SGHVS and FNYEAQ. CDR3 DNA: TGTGCCAGCAGCCCCGCCCTAGCGGGAGGAACAGATACGCAGTATTTT. Protein: CASSPALAGGTDTQYF.

This clonotype was found many times. J is TRBJ2-1 and V is TRBV27; D may match TRBD1 or TRBD2 (5 bases each). The CDR3 consists of 15 residues. Per the germline V gene, CDR1 is MNHEY and CDR2 is SMNVEV (reference sequence). The ends were cut back, 6 bases at V and 3 bases at J, with 15 bases in the middle. The CDR3 protein is CASSRVGARYNEQFF. DNA of the CDR3: TGTGCCAGCAGCCGGGTCGGGGCGCGCTACAATGAGCAGTTCTTC.

There are many counts of this clonotype. The chain has TRBV5-4 and TRBJ2-3, with 8 bases lining up with TRBD1. The CDR3 totals 16 residues. CDR1 and CDR2 (germline): SGHNT, YYREEE (reference sequence). V was pared by 1 base and J by 4 bases, with 8 bases of the junction left unmatched. The CDR3 loop is CASSLNGQGLADTQYF. The CDR3 nucleotides are TGTGCCAGCAGCTTGAACGGACAGGGCCTAGCAGATACGCAGTATTTT.

This chain joins TRBV3-1 and TRBJ2-3; D not certain. Germline V gene sequence: CDR1 LGHDT, CDR2 YNNKEL (reference sequence). The germline V and J ends were trimmed by 0 bases and 4 bases, with 11 bases remaining between them. The CDR3 covers 15 residues. CDR3 amino acids: CASSQERQTPDTQYF. CDR3 bases: TGTGCCAGCAGCCAAGAACGGCAGACTCCAGATACGCAGTATTTT.

The chain joins TRBV7-9 to TRBJ2-2; D remains unclear. The CDR3 is 12 residues long. Looked up from germline, CDR1 is SEHNR and CDR2 is FQNEAQ (reference sequence). The ends were cut back, 2 bases at V and 7 bases at J, with 5 bases in the middle. The CDR3 DNA is TGTGCCAGCAGCTTATCGTACGGGGAGCTGTTTTTT. Protein product: CASSLSYGELFF. Together with reference TRBV7-9 and TRBJ2-2, the CDR3 gives the full variable domain: DTGVSQNPRHKITKRGQNVTFRCDPISEHNRLYWYRQTLGQGPEFLTYFQNEAQLEKSRLLSDRFSAERPKGSFSTLEIQRTEQGDSAMYLCASSLSYGELFFGEGSRLTVL.

This clonotype was seen a handful of times. The rearrangement uses TRBV7-9 and TRBJ2-5; 7 bases fit TRBD2. V was pared by 4 bases and J by 1 base, with 9 bases of the junction left unmatched. From germline, CDR1 is SEHNR and CDR2 FQNEAQ (reference sequence). This CDR3 is 16 amino acids long. The CDR3 DNA is TGTGCCAGCAGCTCCAGCGGGAAAAACCCCCAAGAGACCCAGTACTTC. It codes for CASSSSGKNPQETQYF.

The chain couples TRBV6-1 to TRBJ2-3, with D perhaps matching TRBD1 (5 bases). Trimming pared 6 bases from V and 0 bases from J, leaving 13 bases between. The CDR3 covers 15 residues. Germline V gives CDR1 MNHNS, CDR2 SASEGT. CDR3 protein: CASSMTVPSTDTQYF. The CDR3 DNA reads as TGTGCCAGCAGCATGACAGTTCCTAGCACAGATACGCAGTATTTT.

This sequence joins TRBV4-1 and TRBJ2-1; 13 nucleotides align to TRBD2. With 1 base clipped from V and 15 bases from J, the junction kept 3 bases outside the gene matches. The length of the CDR3 is 13 residues. Germline CDR1 MGHRA, CDR2 YSYEKL. CDR3 sequence: CASSQGLAGGRFF. The CDR3 nucleotides read TGCGCCAGCAGCCAAGGACTAGCGGGAGGTCGGTTCTTC.

This clonotype was counted only a few times. This chain joins TRBV10-3 and TRBJ1-2, with TRBD1 identical over 10 bases. Germline V gene data show CDR1 as ENHRY and CDR2 as SYGVKD. Trimming cost V 4 bases and J 1 base; bases outside gene matches: 3. The CDR3 sequence is 15 residues long. The CDR3 protein is CAISAGTGVNYGYTF. In DNA form, the CDR3 reads TGTGCCATCAGTGCAGGGACAGGGGTTAACTATGGCTACACCTTC.

This clonotype was seen only a few times. This chain uses TRBV7-2 with TRBJ2-1; the D is unclear. Per the germline V gene, CDR1 is SGHTA and CDR2 is FQGNSA. This CDR3 has 11 amino acids. The V end was cut by 2 bases, the J end by 11 bases, with 7 bases between. Written as DNA, the CDR3 is TGTGCCAGCAGCTTAAAGGGCCAGCAGTTCTTC. Protein sequence: CASSLKGQQFF. Full variable domain (outside the CDR3, taken from reference TRBV7-2 and TRBJ2-1): GAGVSQSPSNKVTEKGKDVELRCDPISGHTALYWYRQSLGQGLEFLIYFQGNSAPDKSGLPSDRFSAERTGGSVSTLTIQRTQQEDSAVYLCASSLKGQQFFGPGTRLTVL.

The rearrangement joins TRBV20-1 to TRBJ1-2; TRBD1 is a possible D gene (5 bases). Germline CDR1 DFQATT, CDR2 SNEGSKA (reference sequence). The CDR3 loop spans 12 amino acids. V lost 7 bases, J lost 7 bases, and 16 bases lay in between. The chain's CDR3 is CSGRGTAGGYTF. The CDR3 nucleotides are TGCAGTGGTCGAGGGACCGCGGGTGGCTACACCTTC.

The genes are TRBV5-6 and TRBJ2-7, with a tentative D call TRBD2 (5 bases). This CDR3 comprises 14 residues. Trimming stripped 4 bases from V and 3 bases from J, with 14 bases between. Germline CDR1 reads SGHDT; CDR2 reads YYEEEE. This chain's CDR3 is CASSRSRLHYEQYF. CDR3 in DNA: TGTGCCAGCAGCCGATCTCGACTACACTACGAGCAGTACTTC.

The chain combines TRBV20-1 with TRBJ1-2, with 8 bases lining up with TRBD1. Germline trimming cut 5 bases from V and 0 bases from J; bases unmatched to any gene: 2. The germline gives CDR1 DFQATT, CDR2 SNEGSKA (reference sequence). The CDR3 is 13 residues long. For the CDR3, the DNA is TGCAGTGCTGCGGACAGGGCTAACTATGGCTACACCTTC. Encoded protein: CSAADRANYGYTF.